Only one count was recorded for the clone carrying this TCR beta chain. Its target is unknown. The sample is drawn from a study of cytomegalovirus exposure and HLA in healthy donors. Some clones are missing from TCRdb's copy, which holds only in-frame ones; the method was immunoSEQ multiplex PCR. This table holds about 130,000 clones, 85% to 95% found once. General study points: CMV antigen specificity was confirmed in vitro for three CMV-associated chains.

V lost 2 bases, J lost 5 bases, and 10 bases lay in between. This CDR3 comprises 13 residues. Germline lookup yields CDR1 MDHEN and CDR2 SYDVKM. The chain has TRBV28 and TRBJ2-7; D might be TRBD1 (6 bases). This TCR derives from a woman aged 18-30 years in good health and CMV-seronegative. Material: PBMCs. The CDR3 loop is CASSLAGAHEQYF. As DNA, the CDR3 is TGTGCCAGCAGTTTAGCAGGGGCGCACGAGCAGTACTTC.